A selection of T cell receptor beta chains follows, all from one sample in a study of CD8 T cells in ankylosing spondylitis. TCRdb itself ran the 5' RACE reads through MiXCR, one entry per CDR3 protein. The sample lists 400,000 to 450,000 distinct CDR3 sequences, 17% occurring once. The sequenced material came from blood, either unsorted or a sorted T cell fraction (not recorded which). The source of these receptors is a male donor with ankylosing spondylitis. The CDR3 runs from the conserved cysteine through the conserved F or W. D genes are given only for firm matches. Clone size is given for some rows only: seen once, a few or many times, or a class if the clone is expanded.

j_gene: TRBJ2-5
d_gene: NA
abundance: few
v_gene: TRBV7-9
CDR3nt: TGTGCCAGCAGCTTACGGCGGGAAGAGACCCAGTACTTC
CDR3aa: CASSLRREETQYF

j_gene: TRBJ1-4
d_gene: TRBD1
abundance: many
v_gene: TRBV20-1
CDR3nt: TGCAGTGCTAGTCCGGACAGGAGTAATGAAAAACTGTTTTTT
CDR3aa: CSASPDRSNEKLFF

j_gene: TRBJ2-2
d_gene: TRBD1
abundance: many
v_gene: TRBV12-3/TRBV12-4
CDR3nt: TGTGCCAGCAGGGGACAGGGCGGGGAGCTGTTTTTT
CDR3aa: CASRGQGGELFF

j_gene: TRBJ2-1
d_gene: TRBD1
abundance: NA
v_gene: TRBV3-1
CDR3nt: TGTGCCAGCAGCCCCCGGGACAGGCGTTCCGATGAGCAGTTCTTC
CDR3aa: CASSPRDRRSDEQFF

j_gene: TRBJ2-4
d_gene: NA
abundance: few
v_gene: TRBV29-1
CDR3nt: TGCAGCGTCTCGGTTTTAAACATTCAGTACTTC
CDR3aa: CSVSVLNIQYF

j_gene: TRBJ1-4
d_gene: TRBD1
abundance: few
v_gene: TRBV11-2
CDR3nt: TGTGCCAGCAGCCCTTGGACAGGGGGGAATGAAAAACTGTTTTTT
CDR3aa: CASSPWTGGNEKLFF

j_gene: TRBJ1-4
d_gene: TRBD1
abundance: few
v_gene: TRBV20-1
CDR3nt: TGCAGTGCCAATAACAGGGGGCCGACAACTAATGAAAAACTGTTTTTT
CDR3aa: CSANNRGPTTNEKLFF

j_gene: TRBJ2-1
d_gene: NA
abundance: many
v_gene: TRBV5-1
CDR3nt: TGCGCCAGCAGCCGTATACCCCTACAGGACAGATCTGGTGAGCAGTTCTTC
CDR3aa: CASSRIPLQDRSGEQFF

j_gene: TRBJ2-1
d_gene: NA
abundance: NA
v_gene: TRBV27
CDR3nt: TGTGCCAGCAGTTTACGGGGTCGGGTACAGGCTTACAATGAGCAGTTCTTC
CDR3aa: CASSLRGRVQAYNEQFF

j_gene: TRBJ2-3
d_gene: TRBD2
abundance: few
v_gene: TRBV11-2
CDR3nt: TGTGCCAGCAGCGTCCTCGTGAGTAGCGGGAGGACAGATACGCAGTATTTT
CDR3aa: CASSVLVSSGRTDTQYF

j_gene: TRBJ1-3
d_gene: NA
abundance: many
v_gene: TRBV12-3/TRBV12-4
CDR3nt: TGTGCCAGCAGTTTCTCAGGGTTTACTGGAAACACCATATATTTT
CDR3aa: CASSFSGFTGNTIYF

j_gene: TRBJ2-1
d_gene: NA
abundance: few
v_gene: TRBV15
CDR3nt: TGTGCCACCAGCAGACTGGGACTTACCTACAATGAGCAGTTCTTC
CDR3aa: CATSRLGLTYNEQFF

j_gene: TRBJ1-3
d_gene: NA
abundance: NA
v_gene: TRBV18
CDR3nt: TGTGCCAGCTCACCCGGGGTCGGAGGAAACACCATATATTTT
CDR3aa: CASSPGVGGNTIYF

j_gene: TRBJ2-7
d_gene: NA
abundance: few
v_gene: TRBV29-1
CDR3nt: TGCAGCGTTGACGGGGGGCTGGACGAGCAGTACTTC
CDR3aa: CSVDGGLDEQYF

j_gene: TRBJ1-1
d_gene: NA
abundance: NA
v_gene: TRBV30
CDR3nt: TGTGCCTGGGGGGTTGCTGAAGCTTTCTTT
CDR3aa: CAWGVAEAFF

j_gene: TRBJ2-2
d_gene: TRBD1
abundance: few
v_gene: TRBV2
CDR3nt: TGTGCCAGCAGAATAGGGGGCGCCGGGGAGCTGTTTTTT
CDR3aa: CASRIGGAGELFF

j_gene: TRBJ1-1
d_gene: NA
abundance: NA
v_gene: TRBV20-1
CDR3nt: TGCAGTGCTAGACTCCCCGCGAACACTGAAGCTTTCTTT
CDR3aa: CSARLPANTEAFF

j_gene: TRBJ1-1
d_gene: TRBD1
abundance: NA
v_gene: TRBV20-1
CDR3nt: TGCAGTGCTAGAGTCGGGACAGGGGCTTTCTTT
CDR3aa: CSARVGTGAFF

j_gene: TRBJ1-2
d_gene: TRBD1
abundance: few
v_gene: TRBV4-3
CDR3nt: TGCGCCAGCAGCCTTGATATGGGACAGAGTTCGGGCTACACCTTC
CDR3aa: CASSLDMGQSSGYTF

j_gene: TRBJ2-5
d_gene: NA
abundance: NA
v_gene: TRBV29-1
CDR3nt: TGCAGCGTTGAACGGGTACAGACCTACAAAGAGACCCAGTACTTC
CDR3aa: CSVERVQTYKETQYF

j_gene: TRBJ1-1
d_gene: NA
abundance: NA
v_gene: TRBV10-1
CDR3nt: TGCGCCAGCAGTGAGTCGAATAGGAGAGGGCCTGCTTTCTTT
CDR3aa: CASSESNRRGPAFF

j_gene: TRBJ2-7
d_gene: NA
abundance: NA
v_gene: TRBV11-3
CDR3nt: TGTGCCAGCAGCTTTGATGGCGACGAGCAGTACTTC
CDR3aa: CASSFDGDEQYF

j_gene: TRBJ1-2
d_gene: TRBD1
abundance: few
v_gene: TRBV15
CDR3nt: TGTGCCACCAGCAGAGAATTAACAGGGGACTACACCTTC
CDR3aa: CATSRELTGDYTF

j_gene: TRBJ1-2
d_gene: TRBD1
abundance: NA
v_gene: TRBV7-2
CDR3nt: TGTGCCAGCAGCTTCGGACAGGGGCAAGTCTATGGCTACACCTTC
CDR3aa: CASSFGQGQVYGYTF